What follows describes a single T cell receptor beta chain. What it binds is not known. The sample belongs to a study of T cell responses to AZD1222 COVID-19 vaccine. The CDR3 runs 14 residues. The V gene's germline CDR1 is KGHSH and CDR2 LQKENI. Trimming cost V 6 bases and J 6 bases; bases outside gene matches: 4. Study-level results: Seropositivity was recorded at baseline in only 6 or 7 AZD1222 recipients. Donors in the cohort were predominantly white British and more often female, and clonal diversity was possibly underestimated.

The table came from immunoSEQ multiplex PCR; TCRdb's copy has only in-frame clones and leaves some out. This table has approximately 180,000 clones, 87% appearing once. This TCR came from an adult in good health. The rearrangement uses TRBV18 and TRBJ1-3; 11 bases align to TRBD1. Sequencing was performed on peripheral blood, taken on day 0 of AZD1222 vaccination. CDR3 protein: CASSLGQGANTIYF. Written as DNA, the CDR3 is TGTGCCAGCTCTCTTGGACAGGGGGCAAACACCATATATTTT.